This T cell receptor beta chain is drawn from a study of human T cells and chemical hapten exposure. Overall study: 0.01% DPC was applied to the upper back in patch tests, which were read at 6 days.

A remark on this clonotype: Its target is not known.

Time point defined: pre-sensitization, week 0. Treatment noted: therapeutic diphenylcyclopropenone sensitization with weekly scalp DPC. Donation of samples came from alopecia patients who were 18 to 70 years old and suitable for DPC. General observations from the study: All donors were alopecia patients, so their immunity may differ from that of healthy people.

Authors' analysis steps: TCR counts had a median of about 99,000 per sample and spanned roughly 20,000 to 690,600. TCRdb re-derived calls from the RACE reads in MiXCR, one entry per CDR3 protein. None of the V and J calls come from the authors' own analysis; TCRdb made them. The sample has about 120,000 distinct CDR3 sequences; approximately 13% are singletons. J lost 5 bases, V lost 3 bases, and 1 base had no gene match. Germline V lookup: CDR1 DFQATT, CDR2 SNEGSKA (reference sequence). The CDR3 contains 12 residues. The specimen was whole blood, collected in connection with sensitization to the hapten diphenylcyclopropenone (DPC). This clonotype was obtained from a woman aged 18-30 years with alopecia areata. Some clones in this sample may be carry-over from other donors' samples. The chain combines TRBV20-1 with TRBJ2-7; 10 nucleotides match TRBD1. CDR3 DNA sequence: TGCAGTGCTAGTGGACAGGGGGACGAGCAGTACTTC. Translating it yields CSASGQGDEQYF.